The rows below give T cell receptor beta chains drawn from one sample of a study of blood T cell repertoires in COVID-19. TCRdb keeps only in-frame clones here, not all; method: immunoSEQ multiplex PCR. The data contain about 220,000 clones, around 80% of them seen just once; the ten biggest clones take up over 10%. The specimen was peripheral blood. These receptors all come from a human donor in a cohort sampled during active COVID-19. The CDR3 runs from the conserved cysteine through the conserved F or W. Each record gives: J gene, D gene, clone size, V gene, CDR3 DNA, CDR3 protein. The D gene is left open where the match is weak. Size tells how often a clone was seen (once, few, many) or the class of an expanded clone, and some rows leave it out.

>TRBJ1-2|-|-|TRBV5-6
TGTGCCAGCAGCTTGGCGTTGGTCGGCTATGGCTACACCTTC
CASSLALVGYGYTF
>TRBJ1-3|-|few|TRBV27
TGTGCCAGCAGTTTATCCCATTCTGGAAACACCATATATTTT
CASSLSHSGNTIYF
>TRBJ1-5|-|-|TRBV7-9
TGTGCCAGCAGCGGAACAGGGTTTCAGCCCCAGCATTTT
CASSGTGFQPQHF
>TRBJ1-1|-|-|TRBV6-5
TGTGCCAGCAGTTACCTCAGGGGTACTGAAGCTTTCTTT
CASSYLRGTEAFF
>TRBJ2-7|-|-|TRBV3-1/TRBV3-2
TGTGCCAGCAGCCAGGGGGCGGTATACGAGCAGTACTTC
CASSQGAVYEQYF
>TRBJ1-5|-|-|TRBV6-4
TGTGCCGGACCCCTGACAGGATATAGCAATCAGCCCCAGCATTTT
CAGPLTGYSNQPQHF
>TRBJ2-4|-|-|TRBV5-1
TGCGCCAGCAGCTTAGCTGATCTAGCCAAAAACATTCAGTACTTC
CASSLADLAKNIQYF
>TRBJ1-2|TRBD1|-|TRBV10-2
TGCGCCAGCAGGGGGACAGACAGGGTCTATGGCTACACCTTC
CASRGTDRVYGYTF
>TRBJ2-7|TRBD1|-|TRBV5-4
TGTGCCAGCAGCGGGCCGGGACAGGGTGAAAGAAACGAGCAGTACTTC
CASSGPGQGERNEQYF
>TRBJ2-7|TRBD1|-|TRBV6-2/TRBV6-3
TGTGCCAGCAGTTCCGGGACAGTGAACTCCTACGAGCAGTACTTC
CASSSGTVNSYEQYF
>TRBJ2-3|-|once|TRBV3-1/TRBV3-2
TGTGCCAGCAGCCAAAGGGCGGGAACCTCCGGAGATACGCAGTATTTT
CASSQRAGTSGDTQYF
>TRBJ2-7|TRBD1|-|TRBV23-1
TGCGCCAGCAGTCAACTAGGACAGGGGGTTCCTACTACTAAGGACTACGAGCAGTACTTC
CASSQLGQGVPTTKDYEQYF
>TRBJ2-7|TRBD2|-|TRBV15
TGTGCCACCAGCAGTAGAAAGGGACTAGTAGGGGGCGAGCAGTACTTC
CATSSRKGLVGGEQYF
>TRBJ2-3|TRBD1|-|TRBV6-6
TGTGCCAGCAGCCTAGCCTCCAGGGGGGATACGCAGTATTTT
CASSLASRGDTQYF
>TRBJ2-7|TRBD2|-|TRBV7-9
TGTGCCAGCAGCCGTCTCGGGGAGGGCGGCTACGAGCAGTACTTC
CASSRLGEGGYEQYF
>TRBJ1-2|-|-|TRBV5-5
TGTGCCAGCAGCTTTAAGGGGCCCTCTACTAACTATGGCTACACCTTC
CASSFKGPSTNYGYTF
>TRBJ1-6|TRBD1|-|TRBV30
TGTGCGTACTCGGGACAGGGTTTACCAAATTCACCCCTCCACTTT
CAYSGQGLPNSPLHF
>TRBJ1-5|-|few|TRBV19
TGTGCCAGTAGAGTCTCGGCAGGGAGCAATCAGCCCCAGCATTTT
CASRVSAGSNQPQHF
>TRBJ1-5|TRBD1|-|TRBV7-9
TGTGCCAGCAGCTTCGGGACAGCCAATCAGCCCCAGCATTTT
CASSFGTANQPQHF
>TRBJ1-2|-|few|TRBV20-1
TGCAGTGCCACTAACTATGGCTACACCTTC
CSATNYGYTF
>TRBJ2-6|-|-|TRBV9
TGTGCCAGCAGCTTCCTCCTCTCTGGGGCCAACGTCCTGACTTTC
CASSFLLSGANVLTF
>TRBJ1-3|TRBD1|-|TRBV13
TGTGCCAGCAGCCCCGGACAGGGGGCAGGAAACACCATATATTTT
CASSPGQGAGNTIYF
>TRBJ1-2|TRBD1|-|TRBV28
TGTGCCAGCAGACGTACCGGGACAGGGGGTGCCTATGGCTACACCTTC
CASRRTGTGGAYGYTF
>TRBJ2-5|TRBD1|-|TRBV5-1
TGCGCCAGCAAAATTAGGACAGGGGAGACCCAGTACTTC
CASKIRTGETQYF
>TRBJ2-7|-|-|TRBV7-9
TGTGCATATCAGGAGGGGATAACCTACGAGCAGTACTTC
CAYQEGITYEQYF
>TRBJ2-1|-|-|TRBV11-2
TGTGCCAGCAGCTTTGGAGGCTCCTACAATGAGCAGTTCTTC
CASSFGGSYNEQFF
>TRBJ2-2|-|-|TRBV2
TGTGCCAGCAGTGAGAGTATTCTGAACACCGGGGAGCTGTTTTTT
CASSESILNTGELFF
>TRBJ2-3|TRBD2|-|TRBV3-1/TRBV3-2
TGTGCCAGCAGCCCCCTAGGACTAGCGGGAGTCACAGATACGCAGTATTTT
CASSPLGLAGVTDTQYF
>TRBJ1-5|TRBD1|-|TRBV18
TGTGCCAGCTCACCGAAACTCCGGACAGGGGATCAGCCCCAGCATTTT
CASSPKLRTGDQPQHF
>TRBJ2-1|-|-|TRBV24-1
TGTGCCACCACCCAGGGAGGCCACTCCTACAATGAGCAGTTCTTC
CATTQGGHSYNEQFF
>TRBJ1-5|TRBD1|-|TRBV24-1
TGTGCCACCAGTGACCCCGACAGGGGCAATCAGCCCCAGCATTTT
CATSDPDRGNQPQHF
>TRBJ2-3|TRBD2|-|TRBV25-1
TGTGCCAGCATCCTTACGGGGGGGGATACGCAGTATTTT
CASILTGGDTQYF
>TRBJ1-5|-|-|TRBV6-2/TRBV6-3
TGTGCCAGCAGTGACAGATATAGCAATCAGCCCCAGCATTTT
CASSDRYSNQPQHF
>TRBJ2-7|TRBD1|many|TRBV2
TGTGCCAGCAGGCCGGGACAGGGGGCCTACGAGCAGTACTTC
CASRPGQGAYEQYF
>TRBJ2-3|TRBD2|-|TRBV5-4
TGTGCCAGCAGCCCGTGGGGCGGGGGGGCGGCAAGGAATACGCAGTATTTT
CASSPWGGGAARNTQYF
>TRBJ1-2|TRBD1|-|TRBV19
TGTGCCAGTAGTACTTCAGGGGGACGATATGGCTACACCTTC
CASSTSGGRYGYTF
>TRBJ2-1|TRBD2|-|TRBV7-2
TGTGCCAGCAGCTCCGGACTAGTGGTTGAGCAGTTCTTC
CASSSGLVVEQFF
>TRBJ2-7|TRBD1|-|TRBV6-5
TGTGCCAGCAGTCGAGACAGGGACTACGAGCAGTACTTC
CASSRDRDYEQYF
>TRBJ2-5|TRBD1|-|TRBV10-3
TGTGCCATCAGTGAGTCGGGGACAGGGGGACAAGAGACCCAGTACTTC
CAISESGTGGQETQYF
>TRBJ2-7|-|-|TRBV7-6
TGTGCCAGCAGCTGGGCCCGGGGGTCGGGCGAGCAGTACTTC
CASSWARGSGEQYF
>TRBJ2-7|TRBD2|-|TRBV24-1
TGTGCCACCAGTGCCGTCGGTAGCGGGAGCGAGCAGTACTTC
CATSAVGSGSEQYF
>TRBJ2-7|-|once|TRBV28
TGTGCCACCCAGGAGGTCTTTCATACCCCCGAGCAGTACTTC
CATQEVFHTPEQYF
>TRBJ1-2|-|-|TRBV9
TGTGCCAGCAGTGGTAGCCCCTCTGTTGGCTACACCTTC
CASSGSPSVGYTF
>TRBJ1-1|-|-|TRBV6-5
TGTGCCAGCAGTTACGGGGGACGGGGAGGGAACACTGAAGCTTTCTTT
CASSYGGRGGNTEAFF
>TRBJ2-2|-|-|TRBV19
TGTGCCAGTCGAGGGTACACCGGGGAGCTGTTTTTT
CASRGYTGELFF
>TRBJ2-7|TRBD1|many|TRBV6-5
TGTGCCAGCAGGACCGGGACAGGGAGCTCCTACGAGCAGTACTTC
CASRTGTGSSYEQYF
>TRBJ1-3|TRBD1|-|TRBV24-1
TGTGCCACCAGTGACCCTTCAGGGGGTTTATCTGGAAACACCATATATTTT
CATSDPSGGLSGNTIYF